This T cell receptor (beta chain) was sequenced for a study of CD8 T cells in Susac syndrome. Study details: Within the sequenced group of Susac syndrome patients, six showed active disease and roughly eight were in remission.

Negative isolation yielded CD4+ and CD8+ T cells, and FACS enriched TEMRA cells. Reverse transcription used about 0.45 to 1 ug RNA and random hexamers. From the immunoSEQ multiplex PCR reads, TCRdb called clonotypes with MiXCR, one entry per CDR3 protein. The sample consists of tens of thousands of distinct CDR3 sequences, roughly 94% of them appearing once. Germline CDR1 SGDLS, CDR2 YYNGEE. The CDR3 has 15 residues. V dropped 4 bases and J dropped 6; count of bases not matched to a gene: 8. The specimen sequenced was CD8+ T cells from PBMCs. The chain couples TRBV9 to TRBJ2-3, with 10 bases lining up with TRBD2. This TCR derives from a human donor with Susac syndrome. The CDR3 nucleotides read TGTGCCAGCAGCACCGCTAGCGGGAGTGTGGATACGCAGTATTTT. Translating it yields CASSTASGSVDTQYF.